A selection of T cell receptor beta chains follows, all from one sample in a study of blood T cell repertoires in COVID-19. Clones were sequenced by immunoSEQ multiplex PCR, and TCRdb holds only the in-frame ones, with some missing. The sample has more than 350,000 clones, about 88% seen once; the top ten hold 1.4%. Sequencing was carried out using PBMCs or T cells enriched from blood (not recorded which). The receptors were sampled from a woman between 18 and 29 years old who had been exposed to COVID-19. CDR3s include the opening cysteine and the closing phenylalanine or tryptophan. Fields, in order: V gene, J gene, CDR3 protein.

TRBV12-3/TRBV12-4,TRBJ2-7,CASRPTGVHEQYF
TRBV10-3,TRBJ1-1,CAVRENTEAFF
TRBV7-8,TRBJ2-3,CASTHRTSTDTQYF
TRBV5-6,TRBJ2-5,CASSRRGRAGETQYF
TRBV6-1,TRBJ1-6,CASSVGGASNNSPLHF
TRBV18,TRBJ2-3,CASSPGRDTQYF
TRBV19,TRBJ1-2,CASSIGGATYGYTF
TRBV29-1,TRBJ1-2,CSVEDRGAGQGVRLYGYTF
TRBV30,TRBJ2-7,CAWTIGRNIPYEQYF
TRBV11-2,TRBJ2-2,CASSLAPGLANGELFF
TRBV19,TRBJ1-5,CASSTSVRDNQPQHF
TRBV12-3/TRBV12-4,TRBJ1-2,CASSGDSYGYTF
TRBV27,TRBJ2-7,CASGSGSGREQYF
TRBV28,TRBJ1-5,CASSSRTQLYRSNQPQHF
TRBV4-2,TRBJ2-7,CASSQGADEQYF
TRBV4-3,TRBJ2-1,CASSQVSGGPNEQFF
TRBV6-5,TRBJ2-2,CASSLQGTGELFF
TRBV18,TRBJ1-1,CASSPPRQGRLTEAFF
TRBV29-1,TRBJ1-4,CSARSATNEKLFF
TRBV13,TRBJ2-4,CASSFAPTGASNIQYF
TRBV28,TRBJ1-4,CASRTGVTNEKLFF
TRBV7-6,TRBJ2-5,CASSLLAENQETQYF
TRBV28,TRBJ2-2,CASSRGTGATGGGELFF
TRBV27,TRBJ2-1,CASSAYNEQFF
TRBV7-9,TRBJ1-1,CASSYMNTEAFF
TRBV19,TRBJ2-7,CASSSGQGFGYEQYF
TRBV6-5,TRBJ1-3,CASRERNPSGTIYF
TRBV7-9,TRBJ2-5,CASSPPKAGGAETQYF